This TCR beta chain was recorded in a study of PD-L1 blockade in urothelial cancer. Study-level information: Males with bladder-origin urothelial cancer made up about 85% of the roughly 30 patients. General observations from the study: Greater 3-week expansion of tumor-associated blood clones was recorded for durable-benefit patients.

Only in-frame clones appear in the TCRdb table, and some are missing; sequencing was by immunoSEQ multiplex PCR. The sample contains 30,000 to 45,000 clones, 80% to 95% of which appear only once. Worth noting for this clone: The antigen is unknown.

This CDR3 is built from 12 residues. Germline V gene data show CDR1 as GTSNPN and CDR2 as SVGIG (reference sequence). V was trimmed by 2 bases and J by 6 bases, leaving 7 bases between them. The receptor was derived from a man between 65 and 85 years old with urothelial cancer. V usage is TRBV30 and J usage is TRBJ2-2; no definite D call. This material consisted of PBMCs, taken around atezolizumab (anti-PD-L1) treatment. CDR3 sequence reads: CAWSLSAGELFF. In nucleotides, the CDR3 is TGTGCCTGGAGTCTCAGTGCCGGGGAGCTGTTTTTT.